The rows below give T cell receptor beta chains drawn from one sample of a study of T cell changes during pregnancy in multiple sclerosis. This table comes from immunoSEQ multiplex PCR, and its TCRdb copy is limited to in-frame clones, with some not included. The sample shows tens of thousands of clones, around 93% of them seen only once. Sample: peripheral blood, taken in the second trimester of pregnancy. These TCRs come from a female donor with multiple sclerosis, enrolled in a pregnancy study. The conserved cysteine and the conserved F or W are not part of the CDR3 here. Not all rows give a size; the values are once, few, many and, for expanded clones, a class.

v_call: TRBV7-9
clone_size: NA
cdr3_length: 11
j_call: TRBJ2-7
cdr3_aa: ASSSYRANEQY

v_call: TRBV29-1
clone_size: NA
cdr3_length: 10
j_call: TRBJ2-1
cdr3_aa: SVVVGDNEQF

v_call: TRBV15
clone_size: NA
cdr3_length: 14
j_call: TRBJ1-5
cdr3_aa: ATSKDRDGSNQPQH

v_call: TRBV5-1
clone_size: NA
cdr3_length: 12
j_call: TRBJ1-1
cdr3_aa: ASSFPDRYGRAF

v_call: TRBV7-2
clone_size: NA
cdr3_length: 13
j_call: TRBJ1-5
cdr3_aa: ASSHIDFDDQPQH

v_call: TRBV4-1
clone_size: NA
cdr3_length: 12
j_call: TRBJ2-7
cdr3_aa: ASSQGDRAYEQY

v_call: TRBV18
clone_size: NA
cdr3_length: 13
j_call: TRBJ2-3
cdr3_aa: ASSPSGSSTDTQY

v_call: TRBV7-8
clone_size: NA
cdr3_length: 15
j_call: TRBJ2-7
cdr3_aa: ASSFRAGGASSYEQY

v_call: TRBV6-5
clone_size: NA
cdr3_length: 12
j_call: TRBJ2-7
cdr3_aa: ASSYQGLAGQKY

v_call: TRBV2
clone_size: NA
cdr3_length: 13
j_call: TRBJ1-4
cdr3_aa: ASSPRQTVNEKLF

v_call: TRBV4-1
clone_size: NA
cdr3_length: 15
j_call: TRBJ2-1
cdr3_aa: ASSQVWWAYAYNEQF

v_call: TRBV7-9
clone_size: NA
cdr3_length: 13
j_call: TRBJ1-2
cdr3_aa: ASSLIRDINYGYT

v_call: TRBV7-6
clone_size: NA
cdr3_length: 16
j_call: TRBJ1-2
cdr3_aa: ASSWGETSLGAIYGYT

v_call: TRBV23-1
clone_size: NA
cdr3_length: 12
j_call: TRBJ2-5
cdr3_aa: ASSPDRDQETQY

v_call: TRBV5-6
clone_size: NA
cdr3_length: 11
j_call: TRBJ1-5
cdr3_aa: ASGTGTGQPQH

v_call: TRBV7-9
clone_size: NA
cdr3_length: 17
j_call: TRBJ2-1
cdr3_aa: ASSFPTSGGVVTPSEQF

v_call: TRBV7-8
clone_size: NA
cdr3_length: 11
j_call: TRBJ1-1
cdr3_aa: ATGQERGTEAF

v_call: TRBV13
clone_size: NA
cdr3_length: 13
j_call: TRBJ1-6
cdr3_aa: ASSTGRPNNSPLH

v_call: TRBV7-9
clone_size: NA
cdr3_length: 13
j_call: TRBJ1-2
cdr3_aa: ASSPQGKLGYGYT

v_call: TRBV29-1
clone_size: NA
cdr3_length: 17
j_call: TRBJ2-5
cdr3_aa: SVEDLNAGPGQGLETQY

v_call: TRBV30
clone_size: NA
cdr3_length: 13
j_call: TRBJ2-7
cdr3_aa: AWRYRGPYQYEQY

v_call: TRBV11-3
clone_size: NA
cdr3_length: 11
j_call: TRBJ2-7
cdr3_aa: ASSHQTGFEQY

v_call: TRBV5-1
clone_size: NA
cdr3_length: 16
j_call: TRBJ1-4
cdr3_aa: ASSLGAETFATNEKLF

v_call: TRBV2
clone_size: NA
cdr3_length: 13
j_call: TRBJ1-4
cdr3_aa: ASSEWGDRDEKLF

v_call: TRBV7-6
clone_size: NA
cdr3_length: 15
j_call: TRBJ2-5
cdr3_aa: ASSPGLAGTLQETQY

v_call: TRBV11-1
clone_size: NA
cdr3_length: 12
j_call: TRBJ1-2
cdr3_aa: ASSPTGAQYGYT

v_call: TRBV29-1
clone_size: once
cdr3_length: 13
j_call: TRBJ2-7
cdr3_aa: SVGVGTSGAFEQY

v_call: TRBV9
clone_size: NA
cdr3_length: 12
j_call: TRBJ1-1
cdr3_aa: ASSAGTGGFEAF

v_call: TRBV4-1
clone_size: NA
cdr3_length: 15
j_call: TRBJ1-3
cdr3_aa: ASSQDTGVNSGNTIY

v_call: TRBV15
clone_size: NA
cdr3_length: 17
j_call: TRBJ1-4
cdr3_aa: ATSRGAILQGTGNEKLF

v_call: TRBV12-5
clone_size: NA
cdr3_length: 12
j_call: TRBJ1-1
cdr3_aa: ASGLAQGATEAF

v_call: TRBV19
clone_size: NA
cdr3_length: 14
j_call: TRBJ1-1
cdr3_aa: ASSIEETLMNTEAF

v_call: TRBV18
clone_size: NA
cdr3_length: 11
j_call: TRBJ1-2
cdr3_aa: ASSPYILEGYT

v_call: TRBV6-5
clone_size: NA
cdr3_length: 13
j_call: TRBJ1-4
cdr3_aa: ASSLTGTGAEKLF

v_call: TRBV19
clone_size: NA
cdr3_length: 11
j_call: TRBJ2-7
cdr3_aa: ASSPPTRYEQY

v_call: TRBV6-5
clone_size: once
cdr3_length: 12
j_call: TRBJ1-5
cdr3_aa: ASNPGTPNQPQH

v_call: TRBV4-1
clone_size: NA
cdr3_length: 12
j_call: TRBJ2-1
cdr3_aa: ASSQVDSTNEQF